A selection of T cell receptor beta chains follows, all from one sample in a study of response to subunit inactivated influenza vaccine. TCRdb passed the RT-PCR reads through MiXCR, listing each CDR3 protein once. Here the sample spans more than 550,000 distinct CDR3 sequences, about 10% being singletons. The source material was PBMCs from blood, sampled on the day of vaccination. Receptor source: a man aged 50 to 59 who received an inactivated influenza vaccine. CDR3s include the opening cysteine and the closing phenylalanine or tryptophan. Fields, in order: V gene, clone size, J gene, D gene, CDR3 DNA, CDR3 protein. D genes are given only for firm matches. For some rows the clone size is stated as once, few or many, or as a class when expanded; others skip it.

v_gene: TRBV2
abundance: many
j_gene: TRBJ2-2
d_gene: TRBD2
CDR3nt: TGTGCCAGCACACGGACTAGCCGGACCGGGGAGCTGTTTTTT
CDR3aa: CASTRTSRTGELFF

v_gene: TRBV4-1
abundance: few
j_gene: TRBJ1-2
d_gene: .
CDR3nt: TGCGCCAGCAGCCCCCAACCCAGGGTGGACTATGGCTACACCTTC
CDR3aa: CASSPQPRVDYGYTF

v_gene: TRBV5-1
abundance: many
j_gene: TRBJ1-1
d_gene: .
CDR3nt: TGCGCCAGCAGCCCGGGGGGAATGAACACTGAAGCTTTCTTT
CDR3aa: CASSPGGMNTEAFF

v_gene: TRBV7-2
abundance: .
j_gene: TRBJ2-2
d_gene: .
CDR3nt: TGTGCCAGCAGCTTAGTGGGCGTACGATACTACACCGGGGAGCTGTTTTTT
CDR3aa: CASSLVGVRYYTGELFF

v_gene: TRBV4-3
abundance: many
j_gene: TRBJ1-2
d_gene: .
CDR3nt: TGCGCCAGCAGCCAACTAGGCCTGTTGGGGAACGCTAACTATGGCTACACCTTC
CDR3aa: CASSQLGLLGNANYGYTF

v_gene: TRBV9
abundance: few
j_gene: TRBJ2-1
d_gene: TRBD2
CDR3nt: TGTGCCAGCACGGAGCTAGCGGGATCCCTCGAGCAGTTCTTC
CDR3aa: CASTELAGSLEQFF

v_gene: TRBV7-9
abundance: many
j_gene: TRBJ1-1
d_gene: TRBD1
CDR3nt: TGTGCCAGCAGCTCACCCCGGACAGGGAACACTGAAGCTTTCTTT
CDR3aa: CASSSPRTGNTEAFF

v_gene: TRBV10-3
abundance: few
j_gene: TRBJ2-1
d_gene: TRBD1
CDR3nt: TGTGCCATCAGTACAGGGACAGGGGGGAACAATGAGCAGTTCTTC
CDR3aa: CAISTGTGGNNEQFF

v_gene: TRBV4-1
abundance: .
j_gene: TRBJ2-1
d_gene: TRBD2
CDR3nt: TGCGCCAGCAGCCAAGGGGCTAGCGGGGGGACGAACCGAGAGCAGTTCTTC
CDR3aa: CASSQGASGGTNREQFF

v_gene: TRBV14
abundance: .
j_gene: TRBJ2-2
d_gene: TRBD2
CDR3nt: TGTGCCAGCAGCCAAGGATCCTTAGCGGGGAACACCGGGGAGCTGTTTTTT
CDR3aa: CASSQGSLAGNTGELFF

v_gene: TRBV18
abundance: .
j_gene: TRBJ2-5
d_gene: .
CDR3nt: TGTGCCAGCTCACCCCCGACAGGCAGGGAGACCCAGTACTTC
CDR3aa: CASSPPTGRETQYF

v_gene: TRBV27
abundance: .
j_gene: TRBJ2-2
d_gene: TRBD1
CDR3nt: TGTGCCAGAAGTTCCATCGACAGGGGGCTTCACACCGGGGAGCTGTTTTTT
CDR3aa: CARSSIDRGLHTGELFF

v_gene: TRBV10-3
abundance: .
j_gene: TRBJ2-5
d_gene: TRBD1
CDR3nt: TGTGCCATCAGTGGGGACAGGGGATTCGAAGAGACCCAGTACTTC
CDR3aa: CAISGDRGFEETQYF

v_gene: TRBV20-1
abundance: few
j_gene: TRBJ2-1
d_gene: .
CDR3nt: TGCAGTGCGCCCCCACGGGGCAGGGCCTCCTACAATGAGCAGTTCTTC
CDR3aa: CSAPPRGRASYNEQFF

v_gene: TRBV7-2
abundance: many
j_gene: TRBJ1-3
d_gene: .
CDR3nt: TGTGCCAGCAGCCCACAGGAATCCCTCTCTGGAAACACCATATATTTT
CDR3aa: CASSPQESLSGNTIYF

v_gene: TRBV27
abundance: many
j_gene: TRBJ2-1
d_gene: TRBD2
CDR3nt: TGTGCCAGCAGTTTAAGCCTAGCGGGGGTGCAATACAATGAGCAGTTCTTC
CDR3aa: CASSLSLAGVQYNEQFF

v_gene: TRBV20-1
abundance: .
j_gene: TRBJ2-1
d_gene: TRBD2
CDR3nt: TGCAGTGCTCCTAGCGGGAGCAGGTCCTACAATGAGCAGTTCTTC
CDR3aa: CSAPSGSRSYNEQFF

v_gene: TRBV29-1
abundance: few
j_gene: TRBJ2-7
d_gene: .
CDR3nt: TGCAGCGTCCGGGACGGTCGCTCCTACGAGCAGTACTTC
CDR3aa: CSVRDGRSYEQYF

v_gene: TRBV7-2
abundance: few
j_gene: TRBJ1-3
d_gene: TRBD1
CDR3nt: TGTGCCAGCAGCTTAGGCTTTACGGACAGGCTGAGGACTGGAAACACCATATATTTT
CDR3aa: CASSLGFTDRLRTGNTIYF

v_gene: TRBV2
abundance: many
j_gene: TRBJ2-2
d_gene: .
CDR3nt: TGTGCCAGCAGTGCTCCCCGACTAGCGAACACCGGGGAGCTGTTTTTT
CDR3aa: CASSAPRLANTGELFF

v_gene: TRBV12-3/TRBV12-4
abundance: many
j_gene: TRBJ2-7
d_gene: .
CDR3nt: TGTGCCAGCAGTCATTCTCGGGGGGCCGAAGAGCAGTACTTC
CDR3aa: CASSHSRGAEEQYF

v_gene: TRBV12-3/TRBV12-4
abundance: many
j_gene: TRBJ2-2
d_gene: .
CDR3nt: TGTGCCAGCAGCTGGGGGGGGCCCGACACCGGGGAGCTGTTTTTT
CDR3aa: CASSWGGPDTGELFF

v_gene: TRBV28
abundance: .
j_gene: TRBJ1-6
d_gene: TRBD1
CDR3nt: TGTGCCAGCAGTTCCGGACAGGGATTCACTTCCTATAATTCACCCCTCCACTTT
CDR3aa: CASSSGQGFTSYNSPLHF

v_gene: TRBV7-2
abundance: .
j_gene: TRBJ2-7
d_gene: TRBD2
CDR3nt: TGTGCCAGCAGCTTAGCGCTGAGCGGGAGGGGCGAGCAGTACTTC
CDR3aa: CASSLALSGRGEQYF

v_gene: TRBV24-1
abundance: .
j_gene: TRBJ2-4
d_gene: TRBD2
CDR3nt: TGTGCCACCAGTGATGGACTAGTTCAGTACTTC
CDR3aa: CATSDGLVQYF

v_gene: TRBV7-9
abundance: .
j_gene: TRBJ1-2
d_gene: .
CDR3nt: TGTGCCAGCAGCTTAGACGCGGACAGCTCCCAGTTCGGCTACACCTTC
CDR3aa: CASSLDADSSQFGYTF

v_gene: TRBV4-3
abundance: few
j_gene: TRBJ2-3
d_gene: TRBD2
CDR3nt: TGCGCCAGCAGCCAAGGGGCCTGGCGGGAGACCGCAGCAGATACGCAGTATTTT
CDR3aa: CASSQGAWRETAADTQYF

v_gene: TRBV9
abundance: few
j_gene: TRBJ2-2
d_gene: .
CDR3nt: TGTGCCAGCAGCGTAGAGGTCGGGGAGCTGTTTTTT
CDR3aa: CASSVEVGELFF

v_gene: TRBV15
abundance: .
j_gene: TRBJ1-1
d_gene: .
CDR3nt: TGTGCCACCAGCAGAGATCATGCGTGGCAGTTGAACACTGAAGCTTTCTTT
CDR3aa: CATSRDHAWQLNTEAFF